This T cell receptor (beta chain) was documented in a study of CD8 T cells in Susac syndrome (dated by TCRdb to about 2019). The study in broad terms: Repertoire sequencing was used to test whether CD8+ T cell activation and differentiation in Susac syndrome was antigen driven. CD8+ T cell repertoire clonality was compared between over 9 healthy donors, roughly 14 Susac syndrome patients and about 15 multiple sclerosis patients.

Study-wide conclusions, independent of this receptor: The number of individuals in the TCR sequencing and HLA analysis was acknowledged as relatively small.

RNA was extracted using the RNeasy kit, and about 0.45 to 1 microgram was reverse transcribed with random hexamers. The immunoSEQ multiplex PCR assay, covering 54 Vbeta and 13 Jbeta segments, was used to amplify TCR beta CDR3 regions. To correct PCR amplification bias, a synthetic template baseline was used for both primer optimization and computational correction. As for the original processing: Reads were annotated to V, D and J genes per IMGT and analyzed with immunoSEQ Analyzer, keeping only productive sequences. Clonality was computed as one minus Shannon entropy normalized by log2 of the number of productive unique sequences. For each patient and control, public and private clones were evaluated among the 100 most prevalent clones. Susac-specific clones were defined as absent from healthy and MS cohorts, roughly 1,100 published viral clones and other ImmuneACCESS disease sequences. TCRdb reprocessed the public reads (quality trimming at Q25 with fastp, clone calling with MiXCR) and kept in-frame beta chains. Every distinct CDR3 protein forms one entry, paired with its most common genes and DNA. What appears here as the V and J calls and clone size reflects TCRdb's work, not the paper's. Present in this sample are fewer than 150,000 distinct CDR3 sequences, about 94% of which were seen just once. Of the sample, 0.25% to 0.3% falls within the top ten clones.

CDR1 SGHDN and CDR2 FVKESK were looked up in the germline V gene. Including cysteine and phenylalanine, the CDR3 has 15 amino acids. CDR3 DNA is the only sequence kept; it has 45 bases, read in frame from the first base. Deletion took 1 base off V and 3 bases off J, with a span of 12 bases between the germline ends. High-throughput TCR beta sequencing profiled peripheral blood CD8+ and CD4+ T cells from healthy donors, Susac syndrome patients and multiple sclerosis patients. Healthy donors were age- and sex-matched controls. Bulk CD8+ and CD4+ T cells were purified by magnetic negative isolation, whereas CD8+ TEMRA cells were enriched by FACS. Blood was drawn into EDTA tubes, processed within 24 hours, and PBMCs were isolated by density gradient centrifugation. PBMCs intended for TCR sequencing were frozen in liquid nitrogen and were later thawed in a 37 degrees C water bath. Purity of sorted or isolated CD4+, CD8+ and CD8+ TEMRA cells was at least 90%.

As concerns this clonotype: Its antigen remains undetermined. One base away there is no much larger clone; base qualities are not given.

Sequenced sample: CD8+ T cells from PBMCs. The TCR was taken from a human donor in good health. The rearranged chain carries TRBV14 and TRBJ1-2, with the D gene uncertain. CDR3 reads: CASSQAFASYYGYTF. The nucleotide sequence reads TGTGCCAGCAGCCAAGCTTTCGCCTCTTACTATGGCTACACCTTC.